Presented here are 18 T cell receptor beta chains from one specimen sequenced in a study of blood T cell repertoires in COVID-19. Clones were sequenced by immunoSEQ multiplex PCR, and TCRdb holds only the in-frame ones, with some missing. The profile shows about 73,000 clones, approximately 89% of them singletons. The sample was peripheral blood. The receptor set was obtained from a man older than 75 with acute or convalescent COVID-19.

V and J are TRBV19 and TRBJ1-1, with D perhaps TRBD1 (6 bases). The CDR3 covers 17 residues. Deletions cut 5 bases from V and 0 bases from J, with 19 bases between. The germline CDR1 and CDR2 sequences are LNHDA and SQIVND (reference sequence). CDR3 nucleotide sequence: TGTGCCAGTAGTCTCAACTGGGGGCAGGGAATGAACACTGAAGCTTTCTTT. Translation: CASSLNWGQGMNTEAFF.

The V and J genes are TRBV7-9 and TRBJ1-5, with 7 nucleotides matching TRBD1. Per germline, CDR1 SEHNR and CDR2 FQNEAQ (reference sequence). With 5 bases clipped from V and 4 bases from J, the junction kept 5 bases outside the gene matches. The CDR3 has 14 residues. The CDR3 spells CASSPGQQNQPQHF. In nucleotides, the CDR3 is TGTGCCAGCAGCCCGGGACAGCAAAATCAGCCCCAGCATTTT.

The chain couples TRBV3-1 (or the pseudogene TRBV3-2) to TRBJ1-2; unclear D gene. The CDR3 loop spans 15 amino acids. The germline V gene encodes CDR1 LGHDT and CDR2 YNNKEL (reference sequence). V lost 1 base and J 4 bases, leaving 13 bases between the germline ends. CDR3 amino acids: CASSQASGRVYGYTF. CDR3 sequence (DNA): TGTGCCAGCAGCCAAGCTTCGGGGAGGGTCTATGGCTACACCTTC.

The chain's CDR3 is CASSPRGGEAFF. CDR3 nucleotide sequence: TGTGCCAGCAGTCCCCGGGGGGGTGAAGCTTTCTTT. The chain combines TRBV12-3 or TRBV12-4 with TRBJ1-1, with D perhaps matching TRBD1 (5 bases). Deletions cut 5 bases from V and 7 bases from J, with 11 bases between. This CDR3 has 12 residues.

The V and J genes are TRBV28 and TRBJ1-1; D perhaps matches TRBD1 (5 bases). V lost 3 bases and J lost 6, with 29 bases in between. Germline values: CDR1 MDHEN, CDR2 SYDVKM. CDR3 size: 19 residues. The CDR3: CASSFGVYGGSSEGPEAFF. In DNA form, the CDR3 reads TGTGCCAGCAGTTTCGGAGTTTATGGGGGGTCTAGCGAGGGCCCTGAAGCTTTCTTT.

V and J are TRBV30 and TRBJ1-2; possible D gene TRBD1, 6 bases. The V end lost 8 bases, the J end lost 0 bases, and 22 bases lay between the germline ends. CDR1 and CDR2 from the germline V gene are GTSNPN and SVGIG (reference sequence). The CDR3 sequence is 16 residues long. The CDR3 DNA is TGTGCCGGAGGAGGACAGACGTCAACCCCTAACTATGGCTACACCTTC. This codes for CAGGGQTSTPNYGYTF. Full variable domain (remainder filled in from reference TRBV30 and TRBJ1-2): SQTIHQWPATLVQPVGSPLSLECTVEGTSNPNLYWYRQAAGRGLQLLFYSVGIGQISSEVPQNLSASRPQDRQFILSSKKLLLSDSGFYLCAGGGQTSTPNYGYTFGSGTRLTVV.

This chain links TRBV10-3 with TRBJ2-7; 8 nucleotides line up with TRBD1. Germline CDR1 reads ENHRY; CDR2 reads SYGVKD. Losses at the gene ends were 3 bases for V and 4 bases for J; bases not matched to a gene: 5. The CDR3 covers 14 residues. CDR3 sequence: CAISDLDRGYEQYF. CDR3 nucleotides: TGTGCCATCAGTGATCTAGACAGGGGTTACGAGCAGTACTTC.

The CDR3: CASSPQAFGGYTF. CDR3 DNA: TGTGCCAGCAGCCCCCAGGCTTTTGGAGGCTACACCTTC. The chain links TRBV6-5 to TRBJ1-2; D uncertain. Germline CDR1 reads MNHEY; CDR2 reads SVGAGI. V was trimmed by 6 bases and J by 8 bases, leaving 16 bases between them. The CDR3 is 13 amino acids.

The genes are TRBV4-1 and TRBJ1-2; no definite D call. V was cut by 0 bases and J by 0 bases, with 8 bases left in between. This CDR3 has 15 amino acids. Germline V CDR1 and CDR2: MGHRA, YSYEKL. In DNA form, the CDR3 reads TGCGCCAGCAGCCAAGATCAGGTAGCTAACTATGGCTACACCTTC. Its translation is CASSQDQVANYGYTF.

The chain uses TRBV12-3 or TRBV12-4 and TRBJ1-2; D call uncertain. The CDR3 is 13 amino acids. Trimming shortened V by 3 bases and J by 0 bases, and 5 bases separated the two germline ends. CDR3 residues: CASSLSTNYGYTF. The CDR3, as DNA: TGTGCCAGCAGTTTGTCTACTAACTATGGCTACACCTTC.

The rearrangement uses TRBV3-1 (or the pseudogene TRBV3-2) and TRBJ1-1; 11 nucleotides align to TRBD1. The junction had 3 bases not matched to a gene; V was cut back by 3 bases and J by 6 bases. The germline V gene encodes CDR1 LGHDT and CDR2 YNNKEL (reference sequence). There are 14 residues in the CDR3. CDR3 coding DNA: TGTGCCAGCAGCCAGGGACAGGGGGGCTCTGAAGCTTTCTTT. It is translated as CASSQGQGGSEAFF.

The rearrangement joins TRBV15 to TRBJ1-2; 8 bases line up with TRBD1. CDR3 size: 16 residues. V was pared by 3 bases and J by 1 base, with 7 bases of the junction left unmatched. Per germline, CDR1 LNHNV and CDR2 YYDKDF (reference sequence). Here the CDR3 reads CATSRTRDRFNYGYTF. The CDR3 nucleotides read TGTGCCACCAGCAGGACCCGGGACAGGTTTAACTATGGCTACACCTTC.

V usage is TRBV19 and J usage is TRBJ2-5; tentative D call: TRBD2 (5 bases). Germline V CDR1 and CDR2: LNHDA, SQIVND (reference sequence). Trimming left V 3 bases short and J 2 bases short, with 10 bases between. This CDR3 spans 14 amino acids. In DNA form, the CDR3 reads TGTGCCAGTAGTATTATGGACTCACAAGAGACCCAGTACTTC. Protein product: CASSIMDSQETQYF.

The chain combines TRBV15 with TRBJ2-2; D is undetermined. The CDR3 runs to 16 residues. The V end lost 3 bases, the J end lost 0 bases, and 11 bases lay between the germline ends. Germline CDR1 reads LNHNV; CDR2 reads YYDKDF (reference sequence). The CDR3 sequence: CATSRERVANTGELFF. The CDR3 nucleotides are TGTGCCACCAGCAGGGAACGGGTAGCGAACACCGGGGAGCTGTTTTTT.

This clone was detected only once. This chain uses TRBV5-1 with TRBJ2-5, with a tentative D call TRBD1 (6 bases). CDR1 is SGHRS and CDR2 is YFSETQ in the germline V gene. The V gene lost 0 bases and the J gene lost 5 bases, with 17 bases spanning the gap. This CDR3 has 16 residues. In nucleotides, the CDR3 is TGCGCCAGCAGCTTGGGGGGAAACAGGGTTACGGAGACCCAGTACTTC. The encoded protein is CASSLGGNRVTETQYF.

The rearrangement links TRBV3-1 (or the pseudogene TRBV3-2) to TRBJ1-4; 10 bases are shared with TRBD1. The V and J ends lost 4 bases and 4 bases, in that order; junction bases with no gene match: 6. This CDR3 has 16 amino acids. CDR1 is LGHDT and CDR2 is YNNKEL in the germline V gene (reference sequence). The CDR3 here is CASSLTGTGVNEKLFF. The CDR3 DNA reads TGTGCCAGCAGCCTCACCGGGACAGGGGTTAATGAAAAACTGTTTTTT.

This chain connects TRBV5-4 to TRBJ2-5, with TRBD1 matching over 8 bases. The CDR3 spans 15 residues. V shed 6 bases and J 5 bases; nucleotides not matched to a gene: 12. Germline lookup yields CDR1 SGHNT and CDR2 YYREEE (reference sequence). Here the CDR3 reads CASTRQGSLLETQYF. The CDR3 DNA reads TGTGCCAGCACCCGACAGGGGAGTTTATTGGAGACCCAGTACTTC.

On this clone itself: The junction and the germline gene differ at one end; a read error may be behind it. The chain couples TRBV24-1 to TRBJ1-2; D unresolved. The CDR3 runs to 12 residues. Germline values: CDR1 KGHDR, CDR2 SFDVKD. The CDR3 DNA reads TGTGCCACAAGTGGTCCAGTCGATGGCTACACCTTC. The encoded protein is CATSGPVDGYTF.